The TCR beta chain under discussion was sequenced for a study of T cell responses to AZD1222 COVID-19 vaccine (dated by TCRdb to the early 2020s). Context from the whole study: AZD1222 recipients whose second dose came at about 4 weeks and those whose second dose came at about 12 weeks were combined into one group, since spike-specific TCR depth and breadth did not differ between the two schedules. Trial participants were enrolled into age subgroups of 18-55, 56-69 and 70-plus years, which contained about 150, 28 and 57 TCR-sequenced participants, respectively. A total of just over 230 trial participants underwent TCR sequencing, of whom roughly 210 had received two doses of AZD1222 and approximately 26 had received two doses of the MenACWY control vaccine.

The meaning of the sample's time point label: baseline before first vaccination. Vaccinee samples were obtained from the UK trials COV001 and COV002, which included a single-blind randomized controlled phase 2/3 trial of AZD1222 (ChAdOx1 nCoV-19) in healthy adults. For TCRbeta chain sequencing, PBMC samples from trial participants were taken at day 0 and at day 28 after the second dose. The study at large found these results: Participants were mostly white British and included more females than males, and it was suggested by the authors that clonal diversity may have been underestimated. Only five to seven AZD1222 recipients were SARS-CoV-2 seropositive at baseline, limiting conclusions about previously exposed vaccinees. Reportedly, close to half of the unique spike-specific TCRs recognized epitopes lying outside the regions that are mutated in the B.1.351 and B.1.1.7 variants. Spike-specific TCR breadth and depth rose significantly after two AZD1222 doses compared with day 0 and with MenACWY recipients. Because no day 14 peak-response samples were available, the repertoires could be characterized only after the peak T cell response. CD4 TCRs associated with the vaccine covered the entire spike protein, and the dominant responses were in regions 160-218 and 743-854. The 56-69-year group was small, and its depth increase did not reach significance, likely because of low power.

Taken from the germline V gene, the CDR1 and CDR2 loops are KGHSH and LQKENI. Trimmed from V: 6 bases; trimmed from J: 6 bases; junction bases lacking a gene match: 2. Including the terminal cysteine and phenylalanine, the CDR3 comprises 14 residues. CDR3 DNA only is kept here, 42 bases in frame from base 1. The CDR3 regions of human TCRbeta chains were analyzed by immunosequencing. Processing in the source paper ran as follows. TCRs in the repertoires were compared against a reference library of SARS-CoV-2-specific TCRs that had been generated with the MIRA antigen-specificity platform. Breadth meant the fraction of unique TCRs that were SARS-CoV-2-associated, whereas depth meant the fraction of total T cells that were SARS-CoV-2-associated. Using the MIRA data, each spike-specific TCR was assigned both to the spike region to which the TCR was reactive and to a CD4 or CD8 class. Log10-transformed breadth and depth values were compared by one-way ANOVA with Sidak's multiple comparisons tests. In TCRdb, the immuneACCESS table is reduced to in-frame sequences with V and J assigned. These tables do not hold every clone; where another copy was compared, an unresolved V gene accounts for under half, and the others remain unexplained. The D gene and trimming were derived from the DNA, and the V and J assignments and clone size from that table. Present in this sample are 120,000 to 150,000 clones, about 93% of which were seen just once. The ten biggest clones cover roughly 2% of the sample.

Turning to this clone: Which antigen it targets is not known. No base qualities exist here, and no much larger clone lies one base off it.

The material sequenced was peripheral blood, taken on day 0 of AZD1222 vaccination. The TCR comes from an adult in good health. Recombination joined TRBV18 with TRBJ1-6; TRBD1 aligns with 10 central bases. DNA sequence: TGTGCCAGCTCCAGGACAGGGGGTAATTCACCCCTCCACTTT. This codes for CASSRTGGNSPLHF.